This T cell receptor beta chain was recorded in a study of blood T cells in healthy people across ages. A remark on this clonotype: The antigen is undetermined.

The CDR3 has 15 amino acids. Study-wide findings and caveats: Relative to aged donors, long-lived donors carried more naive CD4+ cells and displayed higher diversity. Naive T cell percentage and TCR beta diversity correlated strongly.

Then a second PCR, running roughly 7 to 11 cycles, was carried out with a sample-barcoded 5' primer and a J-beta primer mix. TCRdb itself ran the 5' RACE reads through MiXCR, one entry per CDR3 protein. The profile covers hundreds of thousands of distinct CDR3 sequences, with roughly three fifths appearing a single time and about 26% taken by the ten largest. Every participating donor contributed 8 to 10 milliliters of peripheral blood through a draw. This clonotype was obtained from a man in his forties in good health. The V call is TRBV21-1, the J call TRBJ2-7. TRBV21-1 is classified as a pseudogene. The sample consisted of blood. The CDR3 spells CASSENLGRIYEQYF. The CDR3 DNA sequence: TGTGCCAGCAGCGAAAATCTCGGACGGATATACGAGCAGTACTTC.